Reported below is one TCR beta chain. As yet, its antigen is unknown. The data originate from a study of T cell repertoires in cytomegalovirus infection. Study at large: In the study, CMV epitopes included recently identified HLA-C-restricted and well-studied HLA-B-restricted ones.

MiXCR, applied by TCRdb to the reads, yields one record per CDR3 protein. The table records nearly 700,000 distinct CDR3 sequences, roughly 36% of them present only once. In germline, CDR1 is SGHVS, CDR2 FQNEAQ. The V and J ends lost 5 bases and 5 bases, in that order; junction bases with no gene match: 11. The CDR3 totals 15 residues. The sample consisted of cultured PBMCs, taken from culture after CMV antigen stimulation. The rearrangement joins TRBV7-8 to TRBJ2-5, with TRBD1 identical over 7 bases. The clonotype originates from a human donor in good health (CMV status not recorded). Some clones in this sample may be carry-over from other donors' samples. The CDR3 loop is CASSPPLTGEETQYF. The CDR3 DNA reads as TGTGCCAGCAGCCCACCCTTAACAGGGGAGGAGACCCAGTACTTC.